These 13 T cell receptor beta chains share one sample of origin, sequenced in a study of T-cell reconstitution after alpha-beta-depleted transplantation in children (dated by TCRdb to the mid-2010s). Receptor libraries were prepared by PCR. TCRdb names Illumina HiSeq 2500 as the instrument used. Molecular barcoding was employed in the preparation of TCR libraries, with unique molecular identifiers being used to normalize TCRbeta repertoire quantification. The raw public data were reprocessed by TCRdb itself: fastp quality trimming at Q25, MiXCR clonotype calling, in-frame beta chains only. Identical CDR3 protein sequences are pooled into one entry, listed with their most common genes and DNA. The sample table lists roughly 350,000 distinct CDR3 sequences, about 9.4% of them with a count of one. The top ten clonotypes cover more than 2% of the sample. The sample here was PBMCs from the stem cell graft donor, taken from the stem cell graft. These receptors all come from a human donor who donated a stem cell graft to a child with acute lymphoblastic leukemia.

V gene TRBV7-8 combines with J gene TRBJ2-7, with 9 bases identical to TRBD2. Trimming removed 2 bases from V and 3 bases from J; junction bases left unmatched: 8. The CDR3 is 16 amino acids. Per the germline V gene, CDR1 is SGHVS and CDR2 is FQNEAQ. In nucleotides, the CDR3 is TGTGCCAGCAGCTTATTTCCCGGACTAGCGAGCTACGAGCAGTACTTC. Protein sequence: CASSLFPGLASYEQYF.

The chain couples TRBV6-5 to TRBJ1-4, with D possibly TRBD1 on 5 matching bases. This CDR3 region has 14 residues. Germline V gives CDR1 MNHEY, CDR2 SVGAGI. Trimming pared 1 base from V and 6 bases from J, leaving 9 bases between. The CDR3 bases are TGTGCCAGCAGTTACTATCAGGGCGATGAAAAACTGTTTTTT. It encodes CASSYYQGDEKLFF.

In this sample, this clonotype turned up a few times. CDR3: CASSPRTTDTQYF. For the CDR3, the DNA is TGTGCCAGCAGCCCCAGAACCACAGATACGCAGTATTTT. The V gene is TRBV11-3, the J gene TRBJ2-3; D uncertain. This CDR3 contains 13 residues. V lost 5 bases, J lost 2 bases, and 8 bases lay in between. Germline CDR1 is SGHNT and CDR2 is YENEEA.

Note on this clonotype: At one end the junction does not follow the germline gene, possibly because of a read error. The rearrangement joins TRBV11-2 to TRBJ2-7; 9 nucleotides agree with TRBD2. The CDR3 is 18 amino acids. Germline CDR1 is SGHAT and CDR2 is FQNNGV. CDR3 DNA: TGTGCCAGCAGCTTAGTAGGGGGCGGGAGGGTTGGTTCCTACGAGCAGCACTTC. Protein product: CASSLVGGGRVGSYEQHF. Full variable domain (remainder filled in from reference TRBV11-2 and TRBJ2-7): EAGVAQSPRYKIIEKRQSVAFWCNPISGHATLYWYQQILGQGPKLLIQFQNNGVVDDSQLPKDRFSAERLKGVDSTLKIQPAKLEDSAVYLCASSLVGGGRVGSYEQHFGPGTRLTVT.

This rearrangement joins TRBV7-6 to TRBJ2-2; the D gene is possibly TRBD2 (5 bases). This CDR3 is built from 16 residues. Per the germline V gene, CDR1 is SGHVS and CDR2 is FNYEAQ. Trimming removed 3 bases from V and 0 bases from J, with 11 bases in between. CDR3 nucleotides: TGTGCCAGCAGCTTCAGCGGCCCCGCGAACACCGGGGAGCTGTTTTTT. This gives the protein CASSFSGPANTGELFF.

This clonotype came up a few times. The rearrangement joins TRBV9 to TRBJ1-2, with D tentatively TRBD1 (5 bases). CDR3 length: 15 residues. The V gene's germline CDR1 is SGDLS and CDR2 YYNGEE. Trimming pared 0 bases from V and 4 bases from J, leaving 13 bases between. The CDR3 here is CASSVADSLLYGYTF. DNA of the CDR3: TGTGCCAGCAGCGTAGCAGACAGCCTACTCTATGGCTACACCTTC.

In its sample, this clonotype was seen many times. The chain is built from TRBV9 and TRBJ1-4; D is possibly TRBD1 (5 bases). The CDR3 has 15 amino acids. Germline V gives CDR1 SGDLS, CDR2 YYNGEE. V lost 0 bases and J 5 bases, leaving 11 bases between the germline ends. In DNA, the CDR3 is TGTGCCAGCAGCGTAGGAAACAGGATAAATGAAAAACTGTTTTTT. Translating it yields CASSVGNRINEKLFF.

V gene TRBV4-1 combines with J gene TRBJ2-5; maybe TRBD2 (6 bases). CDR1 and CDR2 from the germline V gene are MGHRA and YSYEKL. The V end was cut by 1 base, the J end by 7 bases, with 22 bases between. The CDR3 runs to 17 residues. CDR3 coding DNA: TGCGCCAGCAGCCAAGTGCCTAGTCCTTCCCTGGGGGGGACCCAGTACTTC. Protein sequence: CASSQVPSPSLGGTQYF.

In its sample, this clonotype was seen many times. The chain is built from TRBV7-2 and TRBJ2-3; 11 bases match TRBD2. Germline CDR1 and CDR2: SGHTA and FQGNSA. Trimming at V came to 5 bases and at J to 2 bases, leaving 6 bases not matched to a gene. The CDR3 is 16 residues long. CDR3 loop: CASSKTSGSLTDTQYF. CDR3 coding DNA: TGTGCCAGCAGCAAAACTAGCGGGAGCCTCACAGATACGCAGTATTTT.

The table lists this clonotype with many counts. V gene TRBV10-3 combines with J gene TRBJ2-7, with 9 nucleotides matching TRBD1. CDR3 length: 16 residues. V trimming: 3 bases; J trimming: 6 bases; junction bases outside the gene matches: 12. CDR1 is ENHRY, CDR2 SYGVKD, per germline. As DNA, the CDR3 is TGTGCCATCAGTGAAACCACACGGGGACAGGGTTTCGAGCAGTACTTC. Translating it yields CAISETTRGQGFEQYF.

The sample holds many counts of this clonotype. The chain is built from TRBV3-1 and TRBJ1-5, with D unresolved. The CDR3 has 13 amino acids. V shed 4 bases and J shed 4 bases, with 8 bases lying between them. Germline V gene lookup returns CDR1 LGHDT and CDR2 YNNKEL (reference sequence). The CDR3 reads CASSPGLNQPQHF. As DNA, the CDR3 is TGTGCCAGCAGCCCCGGGTTGAATCAGCCCCAGCATTTT.

This clonotype turned up a few times. DNA of the CDR3: TGTGCCAGCAGCCGGATCGACAGGGGGGAAGGAGAGACCCAGTACTTC. This translates into CASSRIDRGEGETQYF. The rearrangement links TRBV7-9 to TRBJ2-5; TRBD1 agrees at 9 bases. This CDR3 is 16 amino acids long. V shed 5 bases and J 4 bases; nucleotides not matched to a gene: 11. CDR1 is SEHNR, CDR2 FQNEAQ, per germline (reference sequence).

This clonotype has a handful of counts. This chain links TRBV21-1 with TRBJ1-5. TRBV21-1 is given as a pseudogene. This CDR3 contains 15 residues. DNA of the CDR3: TGTGCCAGCAGCAACCACCTACATAGCAATCAGCCCCAGCATTTT. This gives the protein CASSNHLHSNQPQHF.